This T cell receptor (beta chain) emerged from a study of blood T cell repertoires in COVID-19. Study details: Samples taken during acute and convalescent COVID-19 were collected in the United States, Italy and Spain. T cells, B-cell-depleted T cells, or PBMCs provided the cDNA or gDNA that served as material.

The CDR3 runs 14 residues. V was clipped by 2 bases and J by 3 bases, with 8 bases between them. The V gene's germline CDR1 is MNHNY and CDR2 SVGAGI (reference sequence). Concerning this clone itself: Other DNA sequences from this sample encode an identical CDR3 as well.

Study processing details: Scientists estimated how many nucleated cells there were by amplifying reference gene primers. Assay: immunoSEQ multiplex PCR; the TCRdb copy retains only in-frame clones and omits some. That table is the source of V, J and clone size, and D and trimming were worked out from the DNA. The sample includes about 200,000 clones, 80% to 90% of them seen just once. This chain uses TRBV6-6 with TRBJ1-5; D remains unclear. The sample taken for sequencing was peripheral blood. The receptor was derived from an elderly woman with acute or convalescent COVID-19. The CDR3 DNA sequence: TGTGCCAGCAGTTACCCCGAGCTCAATCAGCCCCAGCATTTT. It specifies CASSYPELNQPQHF.